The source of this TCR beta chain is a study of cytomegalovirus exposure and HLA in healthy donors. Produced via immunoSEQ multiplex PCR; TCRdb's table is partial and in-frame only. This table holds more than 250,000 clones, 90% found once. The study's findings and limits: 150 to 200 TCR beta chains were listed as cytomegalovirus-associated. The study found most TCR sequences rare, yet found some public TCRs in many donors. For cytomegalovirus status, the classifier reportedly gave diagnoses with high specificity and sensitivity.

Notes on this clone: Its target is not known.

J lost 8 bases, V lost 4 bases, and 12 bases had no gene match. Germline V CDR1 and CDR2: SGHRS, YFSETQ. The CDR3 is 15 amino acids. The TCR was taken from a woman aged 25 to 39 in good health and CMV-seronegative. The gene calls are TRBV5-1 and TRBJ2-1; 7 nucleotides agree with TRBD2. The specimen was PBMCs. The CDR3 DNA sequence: TGCGCCAGCAGCCAGAGCGGGTCCGCGGGGGATGAGCAGTTCTTC. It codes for CASSQSGSAGDEQFF.